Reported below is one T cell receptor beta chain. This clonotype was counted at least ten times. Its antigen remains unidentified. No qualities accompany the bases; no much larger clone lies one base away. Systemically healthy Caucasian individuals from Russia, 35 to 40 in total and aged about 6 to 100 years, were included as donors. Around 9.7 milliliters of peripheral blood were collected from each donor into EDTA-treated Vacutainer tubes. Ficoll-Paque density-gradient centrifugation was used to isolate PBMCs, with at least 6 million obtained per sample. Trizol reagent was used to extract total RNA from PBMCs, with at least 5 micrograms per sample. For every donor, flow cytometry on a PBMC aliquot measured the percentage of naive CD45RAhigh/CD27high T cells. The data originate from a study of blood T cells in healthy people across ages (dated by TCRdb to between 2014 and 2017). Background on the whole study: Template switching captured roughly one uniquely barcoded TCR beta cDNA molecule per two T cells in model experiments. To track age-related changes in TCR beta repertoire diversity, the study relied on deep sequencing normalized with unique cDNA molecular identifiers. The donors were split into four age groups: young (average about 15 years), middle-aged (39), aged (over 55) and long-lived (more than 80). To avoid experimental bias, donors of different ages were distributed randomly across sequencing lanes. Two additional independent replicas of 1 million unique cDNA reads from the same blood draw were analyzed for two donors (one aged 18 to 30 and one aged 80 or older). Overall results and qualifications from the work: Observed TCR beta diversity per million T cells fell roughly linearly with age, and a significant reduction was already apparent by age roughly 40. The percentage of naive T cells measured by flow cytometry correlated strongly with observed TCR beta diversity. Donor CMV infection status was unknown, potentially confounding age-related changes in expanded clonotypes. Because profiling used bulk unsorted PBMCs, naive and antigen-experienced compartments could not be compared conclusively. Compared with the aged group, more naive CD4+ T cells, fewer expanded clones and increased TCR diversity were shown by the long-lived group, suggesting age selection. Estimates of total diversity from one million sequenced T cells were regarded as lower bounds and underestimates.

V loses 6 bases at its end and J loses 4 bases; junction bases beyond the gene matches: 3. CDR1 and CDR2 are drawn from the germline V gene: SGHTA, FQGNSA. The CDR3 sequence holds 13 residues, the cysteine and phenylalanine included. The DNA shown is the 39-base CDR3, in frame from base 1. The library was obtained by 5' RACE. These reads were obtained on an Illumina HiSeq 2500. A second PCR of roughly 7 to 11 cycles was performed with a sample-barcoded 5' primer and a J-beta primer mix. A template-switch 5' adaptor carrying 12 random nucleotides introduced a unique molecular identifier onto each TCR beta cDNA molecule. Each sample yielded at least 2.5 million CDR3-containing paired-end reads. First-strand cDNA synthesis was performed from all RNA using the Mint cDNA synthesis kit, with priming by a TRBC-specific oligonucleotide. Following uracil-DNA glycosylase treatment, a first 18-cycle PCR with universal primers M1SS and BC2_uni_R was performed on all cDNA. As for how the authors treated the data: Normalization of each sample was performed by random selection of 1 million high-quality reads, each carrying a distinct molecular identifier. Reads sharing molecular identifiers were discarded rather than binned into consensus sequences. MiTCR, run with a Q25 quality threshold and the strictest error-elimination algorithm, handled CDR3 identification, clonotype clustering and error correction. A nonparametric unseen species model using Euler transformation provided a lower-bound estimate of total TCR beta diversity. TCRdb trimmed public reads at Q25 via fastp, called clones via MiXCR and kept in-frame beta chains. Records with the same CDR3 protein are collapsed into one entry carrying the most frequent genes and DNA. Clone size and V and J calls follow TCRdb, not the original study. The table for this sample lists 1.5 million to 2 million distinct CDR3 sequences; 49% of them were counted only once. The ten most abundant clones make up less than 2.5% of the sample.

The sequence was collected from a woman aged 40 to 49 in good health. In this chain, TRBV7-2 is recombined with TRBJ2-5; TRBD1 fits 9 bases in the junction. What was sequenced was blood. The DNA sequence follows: TGTGCCAGCAGTGTGACAGGGGGAGAGACCCAGTACTTC. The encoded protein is CASSVTGGETQYF.